These 7 T cell receptor beta chains came from one sample sequenced in a study of blood T cell repertoires in COVID-19. Clones were sequenced by immunoSEQ multiplex PCR, and TCRdb holds only the in-frame ones, with some missing. The repertoire holds 350,000 to 400,000 clones, with 80% to 90% as singletons. The material sequenced was PBMCs or T cells enriched from blood (not recorded which). The receptors come from a man between 18 and 35 years old who had recovered from COVID-19.

The genes are TRBV11-1 and TRBJ1-2; D not certain. The germline V gene has CDR1 SGHAT and CDR2 FQDESV (reference sequence). V lost 0 bases, J lost 7 bases, and 18 bases lay in between. There are 16 residues in the CDR3. CDR3 region: CASSLARVGTGRGYTF. The CDR3 coding sequence is TGTGCCAGCAGCTTAGCGCGGGTCGGTACCGGCCGTGGCTACACCTTC.

The CDR3 sequence: CASSSQQGPYEQYF. Here the CDR3 DNA reads TGTGCCAGCAGCTCCCAACAGGGTCCCTACGAGCAGTACTTC. The chain links TRBV7-8 to TRBJ2-7, with D possibly matching TRBD1 (6 bases). Trimming left V 4 bases short and J 2 bases short, with 12 bases between. The CDR3 consists of 14 residues. Germline values: CDR1 SGHVS, CDR2 FQNEAQ.

The chain couples TRBV12-3 or TRBV12-4 to TRBJ2-5; D not resolved. The CDR3 has 11 amino acids. Deletions cut 8 bases from V and 3 bases from J, with 7 bases between. The CDR3 region is CASLREETQYF. CDR3 DNA: TGTGCCAGCCTCCGGGAAGAGACCCAGTACTTC.

The CDR3 here is CASRPGTGVSTGELFF. The CDR3, as DNA: TGTGCCAGCAGGCCCGGGACAGGGGTCAGCACCGGGGAGCTGTTTTTT. J is TRBJ2-2 and V is TRBV9, with 10 nucleotides matching TRBD1. The CDR3 runs 16 residues. Germline V gene sequence: CDR1 SGDLS, CDR2 YYNGEE. V was clipped by 5 bases and J by 4 bases; unmatched bases: 8.

This chain connects TRBV5-8 to TRBJ2-6; TRBD1 matches 7 bases. V dropped 0 bases and J dropped 0; count of bases not matched to a gene: 3. There are 17 residues in the CDR3. Germline V gene data show CDR1 as SGHTS and CDR2 as YDEGEE. CDR3 nucleotides: TGTGCCAGCAGCTTGGTGGGGACAGTCTCTGGGGCCAACGTCCTGACTTTC. This codes for CASSLVGTVSGANVLTF.

This clone was counted only a few times. This sequence joins TRBV19 and TRBJ1-5; 8 nucleotides line up with TRBD1. CDR3 length: 15 residues. V dropped 8 bases and J dropped 4; count of bases not matched to a gene: 10. In germline, CDR1 is LNHDA, CDR2 SQIVND (reference sequence). The CDR3 protein is CASQPLQGGNQPQHF. CDR3 in DNA: TGTGCCAGTCAACCCCTACAGGGGGGGAATCAGCCCCAGCATTTT.

The V call is TRBV19, the J call TRBJ2-3; no reliable D call. The CDR3 is 13 residues long. Trimming stripped 2 bases from V and 5 bases from J, with 8 bases between. Germline V CDR1 and CDR2: LNHDA, SQIVND (reference sequence). DNA for the CDR3: TGTGCCAGTAGTATACAACGGGTAGATACGCAGTATTTT. Protein: CASSIQRVDTQYF.